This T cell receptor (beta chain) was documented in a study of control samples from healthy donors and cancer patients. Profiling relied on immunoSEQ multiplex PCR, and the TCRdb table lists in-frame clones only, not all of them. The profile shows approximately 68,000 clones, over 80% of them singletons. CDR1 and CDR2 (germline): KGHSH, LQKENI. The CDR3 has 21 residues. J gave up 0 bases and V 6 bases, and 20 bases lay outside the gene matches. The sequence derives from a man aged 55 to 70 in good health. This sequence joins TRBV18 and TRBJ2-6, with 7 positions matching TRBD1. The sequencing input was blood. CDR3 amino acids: CASSPISGTDNNLSGANVLTF. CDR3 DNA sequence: TGTGCCAGCTCTCCCATTTCCGGGACAGATAATAACCTCTCTGGGGCCAACGTCCTGACTTTC.